This TCR beta chain was found in a study of cytomegalovirus exposure and HLA in healthy donors. Study-wide results and limits: Confirmation in vitro established that a few CMV-associated chains were specific for CMV antigens.

Note on this clone: Its antigen is undetermined.

The PCR employed 60 Vbeta primers together with 13 Jbeta primers. The table came from immunoSEQ multiplex PCR; TCRdb's copy has only in-frame clones and leaves some out. The top ten hold 2% to 2.5% of the sample, which has approximately 190,000 clones, over 60% seen once. This CDR3 has 17 amino acids. Per germline, CDR1 SGHNT and CDR2 YENEEA. Unmatched junction bases numbered 11, after V lost 3 bases and J lost 8 bases. The TCR sequence derives from a woman aged 25 to 39 in good health and CMV-seropositive. The rearrangement uses TRBV11-3 and TRBJ2-2, with 11 bases lining up with TRBD2. Sequences were obtained from PBMCs. This CDR3 is CASSFRGLAGFPGELFF. The CDR3 DNA sequence: TGTGCCAGCAGCTTTCGAGGACTAGCGGGCTTCCCGGGGGAGCTGTTTTTT.